This is a list of T cell receptor beta chains from one sample in a study of cytomegalovirus exposure and HLA in healthy donors. Clones were sequenced by immunoSEQ multiplex PCR, and TCRdb holds only the in-frame ones, with some missing. Among 150,000 or so clones listed, about three quarters were seen once. The sequencing input was PBMCs. All receptors derive from a female donor in good health and CMV-seronegative. CDR3s include the opening cysteine and the closing phenylalanine or tryptophan. D genes are given only for firm matches. Clone size is stated in some rows and not others, as once, few, many or a class when expanded.

d_call clone_size j_call v_call cdr3_aa cdr3_nt
NA NA TRBJ1-1 TRBV5-1 CASSLVGPLGGTMNTEAFF TGCGCCAGCAGCTTGGTGGGCCCCCTGGGGGGGACCATGAACACTGAAGCTTTCTTT
NA NA TRBJ2-7 TRBV4-1 CASSQDTLGAYEQYF TGCGCCAGCAGCCAAGATACCCTCGGAGCGTACGAGCAGTACTTC
NA NA TRBJ1-2 TRBV4-1 CASSRSLFNYGYTF TGCGCCAGCAGCCGATCACTTTTTAACTATGGCTACACCTTC
TRBD2 NA TRBJ2-5 TRBV11-2 CASSLASLGGETQYF TGTGCCAGCAGCTTAGCATCCTTGGGAGGGGAGACCCAGTACTTC
TRBD1 NA TRBJ1-1 TRBV11-3 CASSQDRVTEAFF TGTGCCAGCAGCCAAGACAGGGTCACTGAAGCTTTCTTT
TRBD1 NA TRBJ2-7 TRBV19 CASTPRTGGSYEQYF TGTGCCAGTACCCCCAGGACAGGGGGCTCCTACGAGCAGTACTTC
TRBD2 NA TRBJ2-4 TRBV30 CAWSRGENIQYF TGTGCCTGGAGTCGGGGGGAAAACATTCAGTACTTC
NA NA TRBJ2-7 TRBV7-2 CASSSRRAYEQYF TGTGCCAGCAGCTCCCGACGGGCCTACGAGCAGTACTTC
NA once TRBJ1-4 TRBV6-1 CASSAGEKLFF TGTGCCAGCAGTGCCGGGGAAAAACTGTTTTTT
NA NA TRBJ1-2 TRBV19 CASSVGPGNYGYTF TGTGCCAGTAGTGTGGGCCCGGGAAACTATGGCTACACCTTC
TRBD2 NA TRBJ2-7 TRBV2 CASTTGGRRHYEQYF TGTGCCAGCACCACGGGGGGACGGCGACATTACGAGCAGTACTTC
NA NA TRBJ1-4 TRBV28 CASSWEEKLFF TGTGCCAGCAGTTGGGAGGAAAAACTGTTTTTT
NA NA TRBJ2-2 TRBV9 CASSIRDTGELFF TGTGCCAGCAGCATCCGGGACACCGGGGAGCTGTTTTTT
NA NA TRBJ2-7 TRBV5-4 CASSLGRRPSSYEQYF TGTGCCAGCAGCTTAGGTCGCAGGCCAAGCTCCTACGAGCAGTACTTC
TRBD2 NA TRBJ2-5 TRBV4-1 CASSQDKTSGGASETQYF TGCGCCAGCAGCCAAGATAAGACTAGCGGGGGGGCTTCAGAGACCCAGTACTTC
TRBD2 NA TRBJ2-5 TRBV6-5 CASSPGTSGEISYF TGTGCCAGCAGTCCCGGGACTAGCGGGGAGATCTCGTACTTC
NA once TRBJ1-6 TRBV5-1 CASSLTVNSPLHF TGCGCCAGCAGCTTAACAGTGAATTCACCCCTCCACTTT
TRBD2 NA TRBJ2-7 TRBV27 CASSPHSSGKAHEQYF TGTGCCAGCAGTCCCCACTCTAGCGGGAAAGCCCACGAGCAGTACTTC
TRBD2 few TRBJ2-1 TRBV7-3 CASSSRTSGGWNEQFF TGTGCCAGCAGCTCGCGGACTAGCGGGGGGTGGAATGAGCAGTTCTTC
NA NA TRBJ1-5 TRBV9 CASSEGVGNQPQHF TGTGCCAGCAGTGAGGGGGTGGGAAATCAGCCCCAGCATTTT
NA NA TRBJ2-5 TRBV7-2 CASSLMVVAQYF TGTGCCAGCAGCTTGATGGTAGTGGCCCAGTACTTC
TRBD2 NA TRBJ2-1 TRBV28 CASKGRAVLNEQFF TGTGCCAGTAAAGGGAGGGCAGTATTGAATGAGCAGTTCTTC
NA NA TRBJ2-7 TRBV9 CASSAEGRDPYEQYF TGTGCCAGCAGCGCCGAGGGGCGGGACCCCTACGAGCAGTACTTC
TRBD1 once TRBJ2-2 TRBV7-2 CASRTTGAGELFF TGTGCCAGCAGAACGACAGGGGCCGGGGAGCTGTTTTTT
TRBD2 once TRBJ2-7 TRBV4-1 CASSQFETSEDEQYF TGCGCCAGCAGCCAATTCGAGACTAGCGAGGACGAGCAGTACTTC
TRBD1 NA TRBJ2-1 TRBV7-6 CASSSRDRGGEQFF TGTGCCAGCAGCTCCCGGGACAGGGGGGGTGAGCAGTTCTTC
TRBD2 few TRBJ2-1 TRBV9 CASSVLGGEGGEQFF TGTGCCAGCAGCGTATTGGGCGGGGAGGGTGGCGAGCAGTTCTTC
NA NA TRBJ1-2 TRBV10-2 CASSASAGNYGYTF TGCGCCAGCAGTGCTTCAGCGGGAAACTATGGCTACACCTTC
NA NA TRBJ2-7 TRBV11-2 CASSLGRVGEQYF TGTGCCAGCAGCTTAGGGAGGGTGGGCGAGCAGTACTTC
NA NA TRBJ1-5 TRBV5-1 CASRGAWDQPQHF TGCGCCAGCAGGGGGGCTTGGGATCAGCCCCAGCATTTT
TRBD1 NA TRBJ2-3 TRBV29-1 CSVGGQGSTDTQYF TGCAGCGTCGGGGGACAGGGAAGCACAGATACGCAGTATTTT
TRBD1 NA TRBJ2-2 TRBV18 CASSSRTGGQTGELFF TGTGCCAGCTCATCCAGGACTGGGGGACAGACCGGGGAGCTGTTTTTT
NA NA TRBJ1-1 TRBV9 CASSEQGWGTEAFF TGTGCCAGCAGCGAACAGGGTTGGGGGACTGAAGCTTTCTTT
NA NA TRBJ2-5 TRBV9 CASSFRGETQYF TGTGCCAGCAGCTTCCGAGGAGAGACCCAGTACTTC
NA NA TRBJ2-3 TRBV5-1 CASSLRDTRGESSTDTQYF TGCGCCAGCAGCTTGAGGGACACTCGTGGGGAATCTAGCACAGATACGCAGTATTTT
TRBD2 once TRBJ2-1 TRBV28 CASSPSGDEQFF TGTGCCAGCAGCCCGAGCGGGGATGAGCAGTTCTTC
NA NA TRBJ2-3 TRBV4-3 CASSSLPTLTDTQYF TGCGCCAGCAGCTCCCTTCCGACACTGACGGATACGCAGTATTTT
TRBD2 NA TRBJ2-7 TRBV5-4 CASSLGGGGRPSEQYF TGTGCCAGCAGCTTGGGGGGGGGCGGGAGGCCCTCCGAGCAGTACTTC
NA NA TRBJ2-7 TRBV11-2 CASSRTSYEQYF TGTGCCAGCAGCCGAACTTCTTACGAGCAGTACTTC
NA NA TRBJ2-2 TRBV4-3 CASSQATGELFF TGCGCCAGCAGCCAAGCGACCGGGGAGCTGTTTTTT
NA few TRBJ1-1 TRBV5-1 CASSSTALNTEAFF TGCGCCAGCAGCTCAACAGCATTGAACACTGAAGCTTTCTTT
TRBD1 NA TRBJ2-2 TRBV7-2 CASTNRGLNTGELFF TGTGCCAGCACCAACAGGGGGCTTAACACCGGGGAGCTGTTTTTT
TRBD2 NA TRBJ2-7 TRBV6-5 CASSYGSGSSYEQYF TGTGCCAGCAGTTACGGGAGCGGGAGTTCCTACGAGCAGTACTTC
NA NA TRBJ1-4 TRBV6-1 CASTGATNEKLFF TGTGCCAGCACCGGGGCAACTAATGAAAAACTGTTTTTT